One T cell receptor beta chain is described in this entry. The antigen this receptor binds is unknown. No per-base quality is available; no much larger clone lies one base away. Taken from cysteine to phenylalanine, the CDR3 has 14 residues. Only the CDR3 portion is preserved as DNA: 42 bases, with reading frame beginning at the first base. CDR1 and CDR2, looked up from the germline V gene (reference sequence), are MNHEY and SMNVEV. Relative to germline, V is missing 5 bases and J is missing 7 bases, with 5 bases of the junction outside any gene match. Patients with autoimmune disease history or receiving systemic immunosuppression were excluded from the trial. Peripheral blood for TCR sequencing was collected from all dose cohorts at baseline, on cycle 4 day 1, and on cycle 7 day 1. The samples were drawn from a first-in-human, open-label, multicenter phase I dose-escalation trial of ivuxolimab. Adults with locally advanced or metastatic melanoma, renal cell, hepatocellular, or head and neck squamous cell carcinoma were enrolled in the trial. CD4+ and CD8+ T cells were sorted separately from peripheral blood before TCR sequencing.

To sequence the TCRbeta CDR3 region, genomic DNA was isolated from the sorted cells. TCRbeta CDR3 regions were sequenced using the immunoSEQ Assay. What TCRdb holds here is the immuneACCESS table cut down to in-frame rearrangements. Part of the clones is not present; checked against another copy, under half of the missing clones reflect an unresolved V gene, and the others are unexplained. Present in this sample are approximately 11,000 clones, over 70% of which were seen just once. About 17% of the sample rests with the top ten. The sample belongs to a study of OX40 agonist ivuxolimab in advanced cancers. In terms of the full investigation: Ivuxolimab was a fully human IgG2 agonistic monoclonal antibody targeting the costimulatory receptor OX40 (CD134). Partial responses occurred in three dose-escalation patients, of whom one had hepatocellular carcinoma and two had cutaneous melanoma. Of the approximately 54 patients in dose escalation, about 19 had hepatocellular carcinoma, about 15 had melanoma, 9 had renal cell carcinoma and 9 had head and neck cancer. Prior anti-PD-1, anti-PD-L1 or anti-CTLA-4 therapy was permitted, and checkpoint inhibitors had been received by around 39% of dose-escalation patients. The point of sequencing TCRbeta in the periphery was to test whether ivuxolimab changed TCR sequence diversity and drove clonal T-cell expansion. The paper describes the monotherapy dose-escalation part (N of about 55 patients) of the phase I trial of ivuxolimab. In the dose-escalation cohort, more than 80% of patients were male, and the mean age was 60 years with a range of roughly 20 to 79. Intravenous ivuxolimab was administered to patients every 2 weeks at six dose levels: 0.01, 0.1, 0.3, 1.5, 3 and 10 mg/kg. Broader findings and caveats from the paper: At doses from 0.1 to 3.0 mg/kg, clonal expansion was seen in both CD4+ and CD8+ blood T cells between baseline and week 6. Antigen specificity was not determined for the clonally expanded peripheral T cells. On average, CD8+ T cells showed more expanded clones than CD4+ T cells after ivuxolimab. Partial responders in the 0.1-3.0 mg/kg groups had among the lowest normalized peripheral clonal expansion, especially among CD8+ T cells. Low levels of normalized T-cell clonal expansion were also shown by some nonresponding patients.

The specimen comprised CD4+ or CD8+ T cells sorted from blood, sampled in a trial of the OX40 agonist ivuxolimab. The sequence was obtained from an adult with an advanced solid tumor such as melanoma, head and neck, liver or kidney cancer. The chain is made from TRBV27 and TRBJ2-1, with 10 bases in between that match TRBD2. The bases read TGTGCCAGCAGTCCGGGACTAGCGCCGAATGAGCAGTTCTTC. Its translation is CASSPGLAPNEQFF.